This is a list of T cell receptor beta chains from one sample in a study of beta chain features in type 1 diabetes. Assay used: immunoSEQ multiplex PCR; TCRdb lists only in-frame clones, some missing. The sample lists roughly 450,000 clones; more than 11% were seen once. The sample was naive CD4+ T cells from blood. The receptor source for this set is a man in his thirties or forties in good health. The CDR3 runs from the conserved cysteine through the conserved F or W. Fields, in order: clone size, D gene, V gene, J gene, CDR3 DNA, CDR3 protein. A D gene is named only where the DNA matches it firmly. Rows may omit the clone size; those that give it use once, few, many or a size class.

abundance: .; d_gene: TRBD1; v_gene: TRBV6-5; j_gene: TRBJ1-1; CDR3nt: TGTGCCAGCGGGCAGGGGGGCACTGAAGCTTTCTTT; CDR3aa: CASGQGGTEAFF
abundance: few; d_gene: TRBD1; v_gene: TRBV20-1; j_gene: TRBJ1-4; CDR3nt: TGCAGTGCTAGCGTTCCAGGGGGGAGGGCTTTT; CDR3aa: CSASVPGGRAF
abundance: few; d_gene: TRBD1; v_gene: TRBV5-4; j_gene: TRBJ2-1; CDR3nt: TGTGCCAGCAGCTTGGACAGGGGATCCTACAATGAGCAGTTCTTC; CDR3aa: CASSLDRGSYNEQFF
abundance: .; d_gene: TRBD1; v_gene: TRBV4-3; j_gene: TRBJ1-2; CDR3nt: TGCGCCAGCAGCCAAAGAGGGACAGGGAACTATGGCTACACCTTC; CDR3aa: CASSQRGTGNYGYTF
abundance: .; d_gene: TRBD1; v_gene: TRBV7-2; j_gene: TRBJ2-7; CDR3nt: TGTGCCAGCAGCCCGGACAGGCGCTTACACGAGCAGTACTTC; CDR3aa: CASSPDRRLHEQYF
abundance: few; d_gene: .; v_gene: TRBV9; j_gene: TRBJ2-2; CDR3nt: TGTGCCAGCAGCGAACAGGGCTTACGGCACGGGGAGCTGTTTTTT; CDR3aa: CASSEQGLRHGELFF
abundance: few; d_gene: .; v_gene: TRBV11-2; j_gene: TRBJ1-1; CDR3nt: TGTGCCAGCAGCCTAACAGGCACTGAAGCTTTCTTT; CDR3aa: CASSLTGTEAFF
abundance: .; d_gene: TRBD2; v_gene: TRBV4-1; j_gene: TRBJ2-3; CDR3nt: TGCGCCAGCAGCCAACCCGGGACTAGAAATCAGTATACGCAGTATTTT; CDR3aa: CASSQPGTRNQYTQYF
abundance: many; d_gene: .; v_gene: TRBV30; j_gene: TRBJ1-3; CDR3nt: TGTGCCTGGGGAACCAGGGACATTGGAAACACCATATATTTT; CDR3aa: CAWGTRDIGNTIYF
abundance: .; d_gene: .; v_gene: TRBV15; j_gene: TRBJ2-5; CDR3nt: TGTGCCACCAGCAGAGATTTACCCCGACACGGGATGCGACTCGATCCATACTTC; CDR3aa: CATSRDLPRHGMRLDPYF
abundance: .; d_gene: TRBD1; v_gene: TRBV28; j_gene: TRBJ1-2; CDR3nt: TGTGCCAGCAGTTTATCCCAGGGAACAGGGGGTCATCACTATGGCTACACCTTC; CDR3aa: CASSLSQGTGGHHYGYTF
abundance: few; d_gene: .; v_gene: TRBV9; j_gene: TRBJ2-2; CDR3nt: TGTGCCAGCAGCTCAGGCACGGGCACTACGAACACCGGGGAGCTGTTTTTT; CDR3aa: CASSSGTGTTNTGELFF
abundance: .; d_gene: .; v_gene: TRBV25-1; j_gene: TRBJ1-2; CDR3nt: TGTGCCAGCAGTACCGTAGGGTATGGCTACACCTTC; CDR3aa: CASSTVGYGYTF
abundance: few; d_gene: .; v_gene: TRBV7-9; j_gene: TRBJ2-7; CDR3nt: TGTGCCAGCAGGCAATCGGGGACTTACGAGCAGTACTTC; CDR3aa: CASRQSGTYEQYF
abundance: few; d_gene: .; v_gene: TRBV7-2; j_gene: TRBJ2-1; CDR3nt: TGTGCCAGCAGCTTAGGAGGGACACCCAATGAGCAGTTCTTC; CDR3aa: CASSLGGTPNEQFF
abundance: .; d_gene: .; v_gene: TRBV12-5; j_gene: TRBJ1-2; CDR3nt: TGTGCTAGTGGTCTTGGGGTAATGCGGGGCTACACCTTC; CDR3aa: CASGLGVMRGYTF
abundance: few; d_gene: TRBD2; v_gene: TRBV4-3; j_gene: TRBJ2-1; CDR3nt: TGCGCCAGCAGCCAAGTAGGGCCACTAGCGTACGGCAATGAGCAGTTCTTC; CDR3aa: CASSQVGPLAYGNEQFF